What follows describes a single T cell receptor beta chain. Its antigen is unidentified. Germline CDR1 SGDLS, CDR2 YYNGEE. CDR3 size: 17 residues. The germline V and J ends were trimmed by 0 bases and 4 bases, with 17 bases remaining between them. These data come from a study of T cells in Graves' hyperthyroidism and ophthalmopathy. The study enrolled patients aged 18 to 65 with newly diagnosed hyperthyroidism of under 2 months' duration. Any patient presenting with uncontrolled infection, other autoimmune disease, pregnancy or lactation was left out. Authors of the study amplified TCR beta CDR3 regions from RNA transcripts. The TCR CDR3 first-round RT-PCR relied on the HTBI primer set. TCRdb re-analysed the multiplex PCR reads in MiXCR, keeping a single row per CDR3 protein. Of roughly 100,000 distinct CDR3 sequences in the sample, around 40% were seen once. General study results and limits: In simple terms, a model built on 13 V-J features told ophthalmopathy apart from stable hyperthyroidism. Before onset, by a median of approximately 6.8 months, the model predicted ophthalmopathy.

This sequence was found in a woman between 25 and 40 years old with Graves' hyperthyroidism. Sequencing input: peripheral blood or thyroid tissue (not recorded which). J is TRBJ1-5 and V is TRBV9; D is possibly TRBD1 (5 bases). For the CDR3, the DNA is TGTGCCAGCAGCGTAGGGGGGAGCCGGGTGGTAAATCAGCCCCAGCATTTT. Its protein is CASSVGGSRVVNQPQHF.